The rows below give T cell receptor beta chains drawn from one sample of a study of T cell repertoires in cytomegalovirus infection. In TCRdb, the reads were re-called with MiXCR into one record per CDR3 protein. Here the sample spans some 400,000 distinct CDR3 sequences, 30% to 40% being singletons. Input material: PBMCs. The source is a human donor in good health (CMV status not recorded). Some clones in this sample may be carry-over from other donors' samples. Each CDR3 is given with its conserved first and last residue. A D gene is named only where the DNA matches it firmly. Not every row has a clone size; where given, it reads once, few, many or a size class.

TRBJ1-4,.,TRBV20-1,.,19,TGCAGTGCTCCACCTATCGGGACTTGGTCAAAGGAAACGAATGAAAAACTGTTTTTT,CSAPPIGTWSKETNEKLFF
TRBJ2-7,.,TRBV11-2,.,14,TGTGCCAGCAGCAACCCACGGGGGACCTACGAGCAGTACTTC,CASSNPRGTYEQYF
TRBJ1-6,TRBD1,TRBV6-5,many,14,TGTGCCAGCAGTACCGGACAGGGACGGTCACCCCTCCACTTT,CASSTGQGRSPLHF
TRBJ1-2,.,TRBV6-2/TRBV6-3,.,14,TGTGCCAGCAGACCACAGGGCCGACAGCAAGGCTACACCTTC,CASRPQGRQQGYTF
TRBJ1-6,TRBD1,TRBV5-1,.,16,TGCGCCAGCAGCCCCGTCTGGGACAGGGTTAATTCACCCCTCCACTTT,CASSPVWDRVNSPLHF
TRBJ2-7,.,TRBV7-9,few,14,TGTGCCAGCAGCTTGAACGGGGCCTCCTACGAGCAGTACTTC,CASSLNGASYEQYF
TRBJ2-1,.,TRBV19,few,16,TGTGCCAGTAGTATTTTTAGGACAGCCACTTACAATGAGCAGTTCTTC,CASSIFRTATYNEQFF
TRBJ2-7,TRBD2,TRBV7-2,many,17,TGTGCCAGCAGCAAGTCCGGGACTAGCGGGCCTTCCTACGAGCAGTACTTC,CASSKSGTSGPSYEQYF
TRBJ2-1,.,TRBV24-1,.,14,TGTGCCACCAGTGCCTCGGGAGGGGGCAATGATCAGTTCTTC,CATSASGGGNDQFF
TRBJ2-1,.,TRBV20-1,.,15,TGCAGTGCTAGAGATGGGGCTAGCTCCTACAATGAGCAGTTCTTC,CSARDGASSYNEQFF
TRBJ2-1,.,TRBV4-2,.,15,TGTGCCAGCAGCGACCAAGCATACAGGTGGAATGAGCAGTTCTTC,CASSDQAYRWNEQFF
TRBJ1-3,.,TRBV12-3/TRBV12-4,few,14,TGTGCCAGCAGTTTGGCCCCTTCTGGAAACACCATATATTTT,CASSLAPSGNTIYF
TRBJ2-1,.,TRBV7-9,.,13,TGTGCCAGCAGCTTAATCCGCGGTAATGAGCAGTTCTTC,CASSLIRGNEQFF
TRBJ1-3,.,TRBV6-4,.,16,TGTGCCAGATCGCCCTCAGAAGGCGTCTCTGGAAACACCATATATTTT,CARSPSEGVSGNTIYF
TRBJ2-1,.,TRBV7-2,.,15,TGTGACAGCAGCTCCCGGGGTAGCTCCTACAATGAGCAGTTCTTC,CDSSSRGSSYNEQFF
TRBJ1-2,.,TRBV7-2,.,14,TGTGCCAGCAGCTTAGGGGGGCCTAACTATGTCTACACCTTC,CASSLGGPNYVYTF
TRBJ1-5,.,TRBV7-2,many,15,TGTGCCAGCAGCTTTCGGAACGGAAGCAATCAGCCCCAGCATTTT,CASSFRNGSNQPQHF
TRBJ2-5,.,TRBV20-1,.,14,TGCAGTGCTAGAGTTTCCCCGCCCCAAGAGACCCAGTACTTC,CSARVSPPQETQYF
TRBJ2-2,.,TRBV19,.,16,TGTGCCAGTAGTCTGTACACGAGCGGAAAGACCGGGGAGCTGTTTTTT,CASSLYTSGKTGELFF
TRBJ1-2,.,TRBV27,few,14,TGTGCCAGCAGCTACGACAGAGGAGGATATGGCTACACCTTC,CASSYDRGGYGYTF
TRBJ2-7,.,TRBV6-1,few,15,TGTGCCAGCAGTGCCACACACAGGGTCTCCTACGAGCAGTACTTC,CASSATHRVSYEQYF
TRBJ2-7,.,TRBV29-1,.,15,TGCAGCGTTGAAGGTTTCAGCAGGAATGACTACGAGCAGTACTTC,CSVEGFSRNDYEQYF
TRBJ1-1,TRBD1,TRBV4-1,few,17,TGCGCCAGCAGCCAAGATCGGGGACAGATCATGAACACTGAAGCTTTCTTT,CASSQDRGQIMNTEAFF
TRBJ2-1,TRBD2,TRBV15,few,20,TGTGCCACCAGCGGACCTGGGGGACTAGCGGGGGGGAGCTCCTACAATGAGCAGTTCTTC,CATSGPGGLAGGSSYNEQFF
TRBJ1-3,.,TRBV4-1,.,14,TGCGCCAGAAGCCAAGAACGGGCCCGCTACACCATATCTTTT,CARSQERARYTISF
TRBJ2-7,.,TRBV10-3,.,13,TGTGCCATCCGAGGCAGGGCGAACTACGAGCAGTACTTC,CAIRGRANYEQYF
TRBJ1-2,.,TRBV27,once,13,TGTGCCAGCAGGACGGCAGCTAACTATGGCTACACCTTC,CASRTAANYGYTF
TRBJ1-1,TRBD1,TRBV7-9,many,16,TGTGCCAGCAGTCGAGGATCGGGACAGATGAACACTGAAGCTTTCTTT,CASSRGSGQMNTEAFF
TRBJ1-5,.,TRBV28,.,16,TGTGCCAGCAGTTTAAGAGGGGGGCATAGCAATCAGCCCCAGCATTTT,CASSLRGGHSNQPQHF
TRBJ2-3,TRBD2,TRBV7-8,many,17,TGTGCCAGCAGCTTAGGACTAGCGGGGGGGCCCTTAGATACGCAGTATTTT,CASSLGLAGGPLDTQYF
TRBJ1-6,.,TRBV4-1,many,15,TGCGCCAGCAGCCGGGGACTTACAGCGAATTCACCCCTCCACTTT,CASSRGLTANSPLHF
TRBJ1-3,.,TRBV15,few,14,TGTGCCACCAGCAGAGCATATTCTGGAAACACCATATATTTT,CATSRAYSGNTIYF
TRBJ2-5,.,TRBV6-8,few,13,TGTGCCAGCAGTGTCCTAGAGCAAGAGACCCAGTACTTC,CASSVLEQETQYF
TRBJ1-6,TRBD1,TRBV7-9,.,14,TGTGCCAGCAGCGTAGGGACAGATAATTCACCCCTCCACTTT,CASSVGTDNSPLHF
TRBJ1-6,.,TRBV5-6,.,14,TGTGCCAGCAGCCTTGGGGAGAGAAATTCACCCCTCCACTTT,CASSLGERNSPLHF
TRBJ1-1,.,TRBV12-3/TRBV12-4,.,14,TGTGCCAGCACCCCCTCCGTAGGGGGCACTGAAGCTTTCTTT,CASTPSVGGTEAFF
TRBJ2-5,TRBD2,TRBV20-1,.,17,TGCAGTGCTAGAGACGGGTATGGCGGGGGTGAGCAAGAGACCCAGTACTTC,CSARDGYGGGEQETQYF
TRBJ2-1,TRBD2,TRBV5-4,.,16,TGTGCCAGCAGCTTGGGCACTAGCGGGGGGCACAATGAGCAGTTCTTC,CASSLGTSGGHNEQFF